One sample yielded the 10 T cell receptor beta chains listed below, sequenced in a study of TIL therapy for anti-PD-1-resistant metastatic lung cancer. The immunoSEQ assay was v3. The method was immunoSEQ multiplex PCR; TCRdb's version includes in-frame clones alone and lacks a portion of them. Here the sample spans approximately 45,000 clones, roughly 85% being singletons. Time point described: pre-treatment sample, taken before nivolumab and TIL therapy. Sequenced material: blood, taken at baseline. The origin of the receptors is a man in his 70s with non-small cell lung cancer.

The V and J genes are TRBV7-6 and TRBJ2-3; weak D call: TRBD2 (5 bases). CDR3 length equals 14 residues. V gave up 5 bases and J gave up 6 bases, with 15 bases separating them. Germline V gene sequence: CDR1 SGHVS, CDR2 FNYEAQ. The CDR3 DNA reads as TGTGCCAGCAGCCCCCAAGGTGGGAGTGATACGCAGTATTTT. This gives the protein CASSPQGGSDTQYF.

The J gene is TRBJ1-2, the V gene TRBV28, with 7 bases lining up with TRBD1. V shed 4 bases, J shed 7 bases, and the junction held 12 bases outside the gene matches. The CDR3 is made up of 15 amino acids. Germline lookup yields CDR1 MDHEN and CDR2 SYDVKM. CDR3 DNA sequence: TGTGCCAGCAGTTCGGCCCCGGGACAGCCCCGTGGCTACACCTTC. Translated, it gives CASSSAPGQPRGYTF.

V usage is TRBV7-2 and J usage is TRBJ2-4; 7 positions match TRBD2. This CDR3 region has 15 residues. Germline loops: CDR1 SGHTA, CDR2 FQGNSA. V trimming: 5 bases; J trimming: 5 bases; junction bases outside the gene matches: 9. The DNA for the CDR3 is TGTGCCAGCAGCCGGGCCAGCGGGACTGAAAACATTCAGTACTTC. It specifies CASSRASGTENIQYF.

Of note for this clone: Its ends do not fully match the called genes, so a read error is possible. The V and J genes are TRBV6-5 and TRBJ1-5; possible D gene TRBD1, 6 bases. This CDR3 has 14 residues. Germline CDR1 reads MNHEY; CDR2 reads SVGAGI. CDR3 region: CASRAGQSNQSQHF. The CDR3 DNA follows: TGTGCCAGCAGAGCTGGACAGAGCAATCAGTCCCAGCATTTT.

This clone was seen only once. The chain links TRBV5-1 to TRBJ2-3; TRBD2 is a possible D gene (6 bases). CDR1 and CDR2 from the germline V gene are SGHRS and YFSETQ. This CDR3 comprises 14 residues. V lost 4 bases, J lost 1 base, and 10 bases lay in between. The CDR3 DNA follows: TGCGCCAGCAGCCAAGGGACTGGCACAGATACGCAGTATTTT. Amino acids: CASSQGTGTDTQYF. Full variable domain (missing parts from reference TRBV5-1 and TRBJ2-3): KAGVTQTPRYLIKTRGQQVTLSCSPISGHRSVSWYQQTPGQGLQFLFEYFSETQRNKGNFPGRFSGRQFSNSRSEMNVSTLELGDSALYLCASSQGTGTDTQYFGPGTRLTVL.

The J gene is TRBJ2-7, the V gene TRBV2; 7 bases are shared with TRBD2. Trimming removed 8 bases from V and 4 bases from J; junction bases left unmatched: 8. CDR3 length equals 13 residues. Germline values: CDR1 SNHLY, CDR2 FYNNEI. CDR3 coding DNA: TGTGCCAGCGTGGCGGGGGAGAGGTACGAGCAGTACTTC. Its translation: CASVAGERYEQYF.

This clone has only one observation. The chain is built from TRBV20-1 and TRBJ1-1, with D possibly being TRBD1 (5 bases). The germline gives CDR1 DFQATT, CDR2 SNEGSKA (reference sequence). The germline V and J ends were trimmed by 5 bases and 6 bases, with 10 bases remaining between them. The CDR3 contains 11 residues. CDR3 in DNA: TGCAGTGCTTCCAGGGTCCCTGAAGCTTTCTTT. Translated: CSASRVPEAFF.

The chain combines TRBV19 with TRBJ1-1; 8 bases agree with TRBD1. The CDR3 covers 13 residues. Germline CDR1 reads LNHDA; CDR2 reads SQIVND (reference sequence). V gave up 6 bases and J gave up 11 bases; unmatched junction bases: 11. CDR3 nucleotides: TGTGCCAGTAGCCTCGGACAGGGAATGTGGGCTTTCTTT. It is translated as CASSLGQGMWAFF.

The chain joins TRBV28 to TRBJ2-1; the D gene is possibly TRBD1 (6 bases). The CDR3 has 16 residues. Trimming took off 6 bases at V and 0 bases at J, with 15 bases between the two ends. CDR1 is MDHEN, CDR2 SYDVKM, per germline. CDR3 DNA: TGTGCCAGCAGGTCACAGGGCCTTAGCTCCTACAATGAGCAGTTCTTC. Translated: CASRSQGLSSYNEQFF.

This chain connects TRBV29-1 to TRBJ2-3, with 15 nucleotides matching TRBD2. V shed 3 bases and J 3 bases; nucleotides not matched to a gene: 7. This CDR3 contains 17 residues. CDR1 and CDR2 from the germline V gene are SQVTM and ANQGSEA. As DNA, the CDR3 is TGCAGCGTTGATGGACTAGCGGGAGGGCCCGGGACAGATACGCAGTATTTT. Amino acids: CSVDGLAGGPGTDTQYF.